This T cell receptor beta chain appears in the sequencing data of a study of blood T cell repertoires in COVID-19. Study in general: Whether acute or convalescent, the COVID-19 samples came from the United States, Italy and Spain.

How the authors handled the data: Amplification of reference gene primers was used by the study to estimate nucleated cell counts. The assay was immunoSEQ multiplex PCR, and TCRdb's table has in-frame clones only and misses some. V, J and clone size are those of that table, while D and trimming were read from the DNA. The sample has 200,000 to 300,000 clones, around 90% seen once. With 6 bases removed from V and 2 bases from J, the gap between germline ends came to 13 bases. The CDR3 spans 14 residues. Germline V gives CDR1 MNHEY, CDR2 SMNVEV (reference sequence). Input material: peripheral blood. The clonotype comes from a woman aged 55-69 years with COVID-19, enrolled during active disease. The chain has TRBV27 and TRBJ2-5, with D possibly being TRBD2 (6 bases). The CDR3 coding sequence is TGTGCCAGCAGGGAGGGGCCATTACAAGAGACCCAGTACTTC. The encoded protein is CASREGPLQETQYF.